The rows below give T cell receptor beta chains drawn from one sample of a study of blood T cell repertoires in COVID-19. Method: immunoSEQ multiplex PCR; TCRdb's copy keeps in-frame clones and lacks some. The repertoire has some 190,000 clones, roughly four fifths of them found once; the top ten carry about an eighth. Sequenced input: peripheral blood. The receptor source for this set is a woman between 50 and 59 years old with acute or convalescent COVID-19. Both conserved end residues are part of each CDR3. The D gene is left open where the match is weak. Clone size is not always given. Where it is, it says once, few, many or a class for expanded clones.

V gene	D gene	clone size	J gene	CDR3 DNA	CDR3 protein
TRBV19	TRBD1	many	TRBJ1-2	TGTGCCAGTAGAGGAGTAGGGACAGCAGTTGATGGCTACACCTTC	CASRGVGTAVDGYTF
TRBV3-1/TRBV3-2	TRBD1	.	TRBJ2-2	TGTGCCAGCAGCCGGTTCGGGACAGCGAACACCGGGGAGCTGTTTTTT	CASSRFGTANTGELFF
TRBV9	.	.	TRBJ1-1	TGTGCCAGCAGTTCGGTTAGTAACACTGAAGCTTTCTTT	CASSSVSNTEAFF
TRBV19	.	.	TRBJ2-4	TGTGCCAGTAGTACGGGGACATCGGGAAGATTAGCCAAAAACATTCAGTACTTC	CASSTGTSGRLAKNIQYF
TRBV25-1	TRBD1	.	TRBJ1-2	TGTGCCAGCAGTGATTGGGGGACAGGGGGCAACTATGGCTACACCTTC	CASSDWGTGGNYGYTF
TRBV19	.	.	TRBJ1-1	TGTGCCAGTAGAAAAGGAACAGGGCAATCTTACACTGAAGCTTTCTTT	CASRKGTGQSYTEAFF
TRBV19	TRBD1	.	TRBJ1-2	TGTGCCAGTAGTATTCGGGGCCCGACAGGGCTGGGCTACACCTTC	CASSIRGPTGLGYTF
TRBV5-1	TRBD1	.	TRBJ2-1	TGCGCCAGCAGCTCCCAGGGGGCTGTGAATGAGCAGTTCTTC	CASSSQGAVNEQFF
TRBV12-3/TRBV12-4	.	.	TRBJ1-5	TGTGCCAGCAGCAGGGGTGGCAATCAGCCCCAGCATTTT	CASSRGGNQPQHF
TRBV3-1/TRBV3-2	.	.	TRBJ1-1	TGTGCCAGCAGCCTCCTTTCCGGGGTACCAGCTTTCTTT	CASSLLSGVPAFF
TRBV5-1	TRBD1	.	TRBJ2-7	TGCGCCAGCAGCCCTAGAACCGGGACAGGAGTTAACGAGCAGTACTTC	CASSPRTGTGVNEQYF
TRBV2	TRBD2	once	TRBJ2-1	TGTGCCAGCAGGGAGGAGCGGGGGCCTTACAATGAGCAGTTCTTC	CASREERGPYNEQFF
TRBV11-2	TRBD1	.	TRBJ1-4	TGTGCCAGCAGCGCCGGGACAGGGAATGAAAAACTGTTTTTT	CASSAGTGNEKLFF
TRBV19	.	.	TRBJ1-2	TGTGCCAGTAGGGGCCTTCTAAGGAACTCTAATGGCTACACCTTC	CASRGLLRNSNGYTF
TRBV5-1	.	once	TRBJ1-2	TGCGCCAGCAGCCCAGTCCCTAACTATGGCTACACCTTC	CASSPVPNYGYTF
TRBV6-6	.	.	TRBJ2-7	TGTGCCAGCAGTTACTCGGCAGTTGCCTACGAGCAGTACTTC	CASSYSAVAYEQYF
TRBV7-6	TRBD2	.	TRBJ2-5	TGTGCCAGCAGCTCGGGACTAGAAGAGACCCAGTACTTC	CASSSGLEETQYF
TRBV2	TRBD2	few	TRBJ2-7	TGTGCCAGCAGTGACCGACGGGGGGGTGCCGAGCAGTACTTC	CASSDRRGGAEQYF
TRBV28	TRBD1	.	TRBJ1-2	TGTGCCAGCAGCATTAGTGGACGGGACAGAAATAACTATGGCTACACCTTC	CASSISGRDRNNYGYTF
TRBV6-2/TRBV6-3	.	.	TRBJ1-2	TGTGCCAGCAGTCCCTCGGGGTCTTCTGCCTATGGCTACACCTTC	CASSPSGSSAYGYTF
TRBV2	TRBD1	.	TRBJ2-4	TGTGCCAGCAGGGCGGACAGGGGAAACATTCAGTACTTC	CASRADRGNIQYF
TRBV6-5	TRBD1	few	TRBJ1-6	TGTGCCAGCAGAATTGGACAGGGGGGAGGTTCACCCCTCCACTTT	CASRIGQGGGSPLHF
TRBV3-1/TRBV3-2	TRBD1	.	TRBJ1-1	TGTGCCAGCAGTTCGGACAGGGGGCGCGGAGCTTTCTTT	CASSSDRGRGAFF
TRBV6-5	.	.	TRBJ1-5	TGTGCCAGCTGGCCCGCGGGCAATCAGCCCCAGCATTTT	CASWPAGNQPQHF
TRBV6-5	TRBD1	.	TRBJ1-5	TGTGCCAGCAGCCCCACGACAGGGGGCAATCAGCCCCAGCATTTT	CASSPTTGGNQPQHF
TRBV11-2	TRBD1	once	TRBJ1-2	TGTGCCAGCAGCAGGGACAGGGTAGGAGGCTACACCTTC	CASSRDRVGGYTF
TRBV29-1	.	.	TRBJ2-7	TGCAGCGTTAGAGGGCGGCAGGGGACCTACGAGCAGTACTTC	CSVRGRQGTYEQYF
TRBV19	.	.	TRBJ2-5	TGTGCCAGTAGTATCCAGGGCCGGGAGACCCAGTACTTC	CASSIQGRETQYF
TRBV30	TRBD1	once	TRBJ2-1	TGTGCCTGGAGGGGGGACAGGGTGAATGAGCAGTTCTTC	CAWRGDRVNEQFF
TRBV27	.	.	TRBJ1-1	TGTGCCAGCAGTTTAGACTGGGGGCTTGGCACTGAAGCTTTCTTT	CASSLDWGLGTEAFF
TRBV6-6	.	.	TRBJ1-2	TGTGCCAGCAGTTACTCGGAGGGAAACTATGGCTACACCTTC	CASSYSEGNYGYTF
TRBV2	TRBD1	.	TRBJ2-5	TGTGCCAGCACACGACAGGGGCAAGAGACCCAGTACTTC	CASTRQGQETQYF
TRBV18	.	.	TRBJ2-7	TGTGCCAGCTCAGGCAGCTCCTACGAGCAGTACTTC	CASSGSSYEQYF
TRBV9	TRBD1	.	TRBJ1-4	TGTGCCAGCAGCGTAGGACTTTGGGACAGGGGAGAAAAACTGTTTTTT	CASSVGLWDRGEKLFF
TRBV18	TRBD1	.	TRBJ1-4	TGTGCCAGCTCACTAACGACAGGGGGAGATGAAAAACTGTTTTTT	CASSLTTGGDEKLFF
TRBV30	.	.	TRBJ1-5	TGTGCCTGGAGTAAAGGGGAGGAGGTCGATCAGCCCCAGCATTTT	CAWSKGEEVDQPQHF
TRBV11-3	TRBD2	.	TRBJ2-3	TGTGCCAGCAGCCTCGGACTAGCGGTCACAGATACGCAGTATTTT	CASSLGLAVTDTQYF
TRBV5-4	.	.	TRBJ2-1	TGTGCCAGCAGCTTTAACAATGAGCAGTTCTTC	CASSFNNEQFF